This T cell receptor (beta chain) was obtained from a study of cytomegalovirus exposure and HLA in healthy donors. The V gene's germline CDR1 is MNHNS and CDR2 SASEGT. V shed 5 bases and J 7 bases; nucleotides not matched to a gene: 8. CDR3 size: 14 residues. A multiplex PCR was run with 60 Vbeta primers and 13 Jbeta primers. Produced via immunoSEQ multiplex PCR; TCRdb's table is partial and in-frame only. In the table there are 100,000 to 150,000 clones, 60% to 85% of which are singletons. Though nominally healthy at sampling, donors likely had unrecorded immune exposures. Remarks on this clone: Its antigen is not identified.

General observations from the study: It was 150 to 200 TCR beta chains that were listed as cytomegalovirus-associated. It has been reported that TCR beta sequences accurately predicted the HLA-A and HLA-B alleles of most subjects.

The sequenced sample was PBMCs. This clonotype originated in a man aged 50 to 60 in good health and CMV-seropositive. The chain links TRBV6-1 to TRBJ1-5, with 7 bases fitting TRBD1. The CDR3 is CASSSQGGAQPQHF. The DNA of the CDR3 is TGTGCCAGCAGTTCCCAGGGGGGTGCCCAGCCCCAGCATTTT.